This T cell receptor beta chain appears in the sequencing data of a study of graft-versus-host responses after intestinal transplantation. Study overall: Multivisceral, liver-intestinal, or isolated intestinal transplants were given to recipients.

Sequencing was performed with immunoSEQ multiplex PCR; in TCRdb, only in-frame clones are kept and a portion is missing. Among around 54,000 clones listed, about 89% were seen once. Deletions cut 4 bases from V and 0 bases from J, with 19 bases between. Germline V CDR1 and CDR2: MGHRA, YSYEKL. This CDR3 is built from 18 residues. Sequencing used PBMCs, obtained 662 days after intestinal transplant. The chain employs TRBV4-1 and TRBJ2-4; weak D call: TRBD1 (6 bases). This sequence originates from a human patient who received an intestinal transplant, so some T cells may come from the graft donor. The CDR3, as DNA: TGCGCCAGCAGCCCAGGCGGCCGGGACACGCTAGCCAAAAACATTCAGTACTTC. Translation: CASSPGGRDTLAKNIQYF.